The 12 T cell receptor beta chains given below trace back to one sample, sequenced in a study of a mutant IDH1 vaccine in newly diagnosed glioma. The sample's time point: week 11, during vaccination. Topical imiquimod was applied with each vaccine dose, which held 300 ug of mutant IDH1 20-mer peptide. Their cognate antigens are unknown. Clones were read by immunoSEQ multiplex PCR, and TCRdb kept only the in-frame ones, dropping some. The top ten hold 3.6% of the sample, which has roughly 60,000 clones, less than 85% seen once. The sequencing here drew on PBMCs, taken from a glioma patient whose treatment included an IDH1 peptide vaccine. These receptors were collected from a man aged 25 to 40 with glioma.

This clone was seen a few times. This chain uses TRBV27 with TRBJ1-5; D is uncertain. Trimming pared 4 bases from V and 0 bases from J, leaving 4 bases between. Per germline, CDR1 MNHEY and CDR2 SMNVEV (reference sequence). CDR3 size: 13 residues. CDR3 loop: CASSWDSNQPQHF. The DNA for the CDR3 is TGTGCCAGCAGTTGGGATAGCAATCAGCCCCAGCATTTT.

This clone was detected once. This sequence joins TRBV5-1 and TRBJ2-6; D gene unclear. The CDR3 length is 14 residues. The germline V gene encodes CDR1 SGHRS and CDR2 YFSETQ. Trimming pared 4 bases from V and 2 bases from J, leaving 7 bases between. The CDR3 sequence is CASSLSAGANVLTF. The DNA for the CDR3 is TGCGCCAGCAGCCTTTCCGCTGGGGCCAACGTCCTGACTTTC.

The chain has TRBV6-1 and TRBJ1-6, with no clear D. The V gene's germline CDR1 is MNHNS and CDR2 SASEGT. Trimming stripped 5 bases from V and 11 bases from J, with 13 bases between. The CDR3 loop spans 13 amino acids. CDR3 coding DNA: TGTGCCAGCAGTCCAGACCTTGGGGCACCCCTCCACTTT. Protein: CASSPDLGAPLHF.

V is TRBV28 and J is TRBJ2-7; perhaps TRBD2 as D (7 bases). From germline, CDR1 is MDHEN and CDR2 SYDVKM. The V end was cut by 6 bases, the J end by 0 bases, with 15 bases between. The CDR3 length is 15 residues. The CDR3 protein is CASSGGGFSSYEQYF. For the CDR3, the DNA is TGTGCCAGCAGCGGCGGGGGCTTTAGCTCCTACGAGCAGTACTTC.

The V gene is TRBV6-4, the J gene TRBJ1-6; D may be TRBD1 (6 bases). The CDR3 runs to 13 residues. Trimming stripped 3 bases from V and 10 bases from J, with 10 bases between. Germline CDR1 is MRHNA and CDR2 is SNTAGT. The CDR3 region has the DNA TGTGCCAGCAGTGAACAGGGAAGATCACCCCTCCACTTT. This gives the protein CASSEQGRSPLHF.

The rearrangement uses TRBV4-2 and TRBJ2-6, with D unresolved. The ends were cut back, 0 bases at V and 0 bases at J, with 6 bases in the middle. The CDR3 contains 16 residues. The V gene's germline CDR1 is LGHNA and CDR2 YNFKEQ. The CDR3 DNA reads TGTGCCAGCAGCCAAGACGAGCCCTCTGGGGCCAACGTCCTGACTTTC. Its translation is CASSQDEPSGANVLTF.

The chain couples TRBV13 to TRBJ2-3; TRBD1 matches at 9 bases. The CDR3 runs 17 residues. V shed 1 base and J 2 bases; nucleotides not matched to a gene: 7. The germline V gene has CDR1 PRHDT and CDR2 FYEKMQ (reference sequence). The CDR3, as DNA: TGTGCCAGCAGCTTAGCTTCCGGGACAGGGACCACAGATACGCAGTATTTT. Its protein is CASSLASGTGTTDTQYF.

This rearrangement joins TRBV7-2 to TRBJ2-3; possibly TRBD1 or TRBD2 for D (5 bases each). Trimming removed 5 bases at V and 2 bases at J, with 14 bases between. The CDR3 length is 15 residues. CDR1 is SGHTA, CDR2 FQGNSA, per germline. The CDR3 DNA sequence: TGTGCCAGCAGCAGACTTGGGGGTGTCACAGATACGCAGTATTTT. It translates to CASSRLGGVTDTQYF.

This clone was picked up one time. This chain joins TRBV9 and TRBJ2-7; D possibly corresponds to TRBD2 (5 bases). V was shortened by 0 bases and J by 1 base, with 11 bases between the two germline ends. Per the germline V gene, CDR1 is SGDLS and CDR2 is YYNGEE. This CDR3 comprises 15 residues. CDR3 nucleotide sequence: TGTGCCAGCAGCGTAGACGTGACGGGGTCCTACGAGCAGTACTTC. Protein product: CASSVDVTGSYEQYF.

The chain carries TRBV5-4 and TRBJ1-5; D might be TRBD1 (5 bases). Germline CDR1 is SGHNT and CDR2 is YYREEE (reference sequence). With 7 bases removed from V and 1 base from J, the gap between germline ends came to 18 bases. The CDR3 sequence is 16 residues long. The CDR3 coding sequence is TGTGCCAGCGAGCTTCCCGGACAACGGAGCAATCAGCCCCAGCATTTT. Its protein product is CASELPGQRSNQPQHF.

The chain recombines TRBV11-1 with TRBJ2-1; 7 nucleotides match TRBD2. The CDR3 runs 15 residues. Germline CDR1 is SGHAT and CDR2 is FQDESV (reference sequence). V was clipped by 4 bases and J by 7 bases; unmatched bases: 10. CDR3 in amino acids: CASSSLFAGVNEQFF. The CDR3 DNA is TGTGCCAGCAGCTCACTTTTCGCGGGAGTGAATGAGCAGTTCTTC.

The rearrangement uses TRBV11-2 and TRBJ2-3; 7 bases align to TRBD2. From germline, CDR1 is SGHAT and CDR2 FQNNGV. The CDR3 length is 14 residues. V trimming: 5 bases; J trimming: 4 bases; junction bases outside the gene matches: 6. This chain's CDR3 is CASSQGLGADTQYF. DNA for the CDR3: TGTGCCAGCAGCCAAGGACTAGGGGCAGATACGCAGTATTTT.